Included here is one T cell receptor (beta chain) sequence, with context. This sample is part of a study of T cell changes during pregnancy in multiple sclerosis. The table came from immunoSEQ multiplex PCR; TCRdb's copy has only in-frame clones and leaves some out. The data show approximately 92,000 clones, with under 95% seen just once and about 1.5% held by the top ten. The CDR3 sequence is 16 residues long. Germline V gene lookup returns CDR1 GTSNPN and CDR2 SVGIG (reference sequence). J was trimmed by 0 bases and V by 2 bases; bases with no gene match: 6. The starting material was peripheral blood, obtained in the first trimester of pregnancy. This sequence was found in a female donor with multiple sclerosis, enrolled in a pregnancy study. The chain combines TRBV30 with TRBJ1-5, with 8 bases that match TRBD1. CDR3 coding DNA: TGTGCCTGGAGTAGGACAGGGCCAAATAGCAATCAGCCCCAGCATTTT. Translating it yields CAWSRTGPNSNQPQHF.